The clone carrying this T cell receptor beta chain occurred a few times. Its specificity is not known. These data belong to a study of CD8 T cells in ankylosing spondylitis. Germline V gene data show CDR1 as SEHNR and CDR2 as FQNEAQ (reference sequence). V lost 2 bases and J lost 7, with 11 bases in between. The CDR3 consists of 13 residues. General study points: The study identified a TCR beta motif of under 10 highly homologous variants that appeared characteristic of ankylosing spondylitis blood. Peripheral blood held disease-linked clones only at relatively low frequency, and these were CD8+. Reportedly, matched ankylosing spondylitis synovial fluid was significantly enriched for disease-linked clones.

From the 5' RACE reads, TCRdb called clonotypes with MiXCR, one entry per CDR3 protein. The table shows more than 100,000 distinct CDR3 sequences, with roughly 18% occurring only once. This receptor was obtained from a male donor with ankylosing spondylitis. Input material: blood, either unsorted or a sorted T cell fraction (not recorded which). This chain uses TRBV7-9 with TRBJ1-1; D is unresolved. This CDR3 reads CASSLKSGGEAFF. CDR3 coding DNA: TGTGCCAGCAGCTTAAAGTCTGGAGGTGAAGCTTTCTTT.